The 27 T cell receptor beta chains in this list originate from one sample, sequenced in a study of T cells in Graves' hyperthyroidism and ophthalmopathy. TCR beta CDR3 regions were amplified from RNA. HTBI primers were the set used in a first-round RT-PCR of the TCR CDR3. TCRdb re-called the multiplex PCR reads through MiXCR, storing one row per CDR3 protein. The data show more than 550,000 distinct CDR3 sequences, roughly 17% seen once. Material for sequencing was blood. These receptors came from a man aged 45-65 years with Graves' hyperthyroidism.

The chain joins TRBV29-1 to TRBJ1-1, with D tentatively TRBD1 (6 bases). Germline CDR1 SQVTM, CDR2 ANQGSEA. Trimming cost V 5 bases and J 0 bases, with 7 bases left between them. The CDR3 spans 12 residues. The CDR3: CSVTGLNTEAFF. The CDR3 DNA follows: TGCAGCGTTACAGGGCTGAACACTGAAGCTTTCTTT.

In its sample, this clonotype was seen many times. This chain joins TRBV6-2 or TRBV6-3 and TRBJ2-7; 8 bases line up with TRBD2. This CDR3 contains 15 residues. Looked up from germline, CDR1 is MNHEY and CDR2 is SVGEGT. V shed 7 bases, J shed 3 bases, and the junction held 11 bases outside the gene matches. This CDR3 reads CASTEAGDGRYEQYF. CDR3 DNA: TGTGCCAGCACCGAAGCGGGAGATGGTCGCTACGAGCAGTACTTC.

The V call is TRBV19, the J call TRBJ1-1; D is possibly TRBD1 (6 bases). The V end lost 4 bases, the J end lost 1 base, and 13 bases lay between the germline ends. There are 15 residues in the CDR3. CDR1 is LNHDA and CDR2 is SQIVND in the germline V gene (reference sequence). DNA of the CDR3: TGTGCCAGTAGTAGACTAGCGGGGGCGAACACTGAAGCTTTCTTT. This encodes CASSRLAGANTEAFF.

This clonotype has at least ten counts. V and J are TRBV28 and TRBJ1-1; 7 nucleotides line up with TRBD1. CDR1 is MDHEN, CDR2 SYDVKM, per germline. The CDR3 has 16 residues. V was clipped by 5 bases and J by 0 bases; unmatched bases: 9. This chain's CDR3 is CASSPSKGAVNTEAFF. CDR3 bases: TGTGCCAGCAGTCCCTCGAAGGGGGCGGTGAACACTGAAGCTTTCTTT.

This clonotype has at least ten counts. The chain recombines TRBV3-1 with TRBJ2-1, with 8 bases matching TRBD2. With V trimmed by 4 bases and J by 6 bases, 11 bases remained unmatched. The CDR3 consists of 16 residues. Germline V gene sequence: CDR1 LGHDT, CDR2 YNNKEL (reference sequence). This CDR3 is CASSPTRAGGPNEQFF. The CDR3 nucleotides read TGTGCCAGCAGCCCCACAAGGGCGGGAGGACCCAATGAGCAGTTCTTC.

This clonotype was seen many times. It is unclear where the CDR3 begins or ends on the DNA, so no DNA is shown, and the CDR3 is as TCRdb lists it. The chain uses TRBV10-2 and TRBJ2-1. The CDR3 adds up to 17 amino acids, both ends counted. CDR1 and CDR2 from the germline V gene are WSHSY and SAAADI. The CDR3 loop is CASSEYFGGSSYNEQFF.

This clonotype has more than one count but fewer than ten. The V call is TRBV28, the J call TRBJ1-5, with D unresolved. Germline-derived CDR1 and CDR2 are MDHEN and SYDVKM. Trimming removed 4 bases at V and 2 bases at J, with 12 bases between. The CDR3 contains 15 residues. The CDR3 reads CASSSRSGGNQPQHF. Here the CDR3 DNA reads TGTGCCAGCAGTTCCAGGTCTGGGGGCAATCAGCCCCAGCATTTT.

This clonotype was seen at least ten times. The chain employs TRBV24-1 and TRBJ1-2; 8 positions agree with TRBD1. Germline V gives CDR1 KGHDR, CDR2 SFDVKD. V lost 6 bases to trimming and J lost 7 bases; unmatched junction nucleotides: 6. CDR3 size: 13 residues. Here the CDR3 reads CATSKRTGSGYTF. The CDR3 DNA sequence: TGTGCCACCAGTAAGCGGACAGGGAGTGGCTACACCTTC.

This chain uses TRBV12-5 with TRBJ2-2; D remains unclear. The germline gives CDR1 LGHNT, CDR2 FRNRAP. Trimming pared 1 base from V and 6 bases from J, leaving 6 bases between. The CDR3 contains 13 residues. The CDR3 DNA is TGTGCTAGTGGTTTGGGGTCGCCCGGGGAGCTGTTTTTT. This translates into CASGLGSPGELFF.

This clonotype was seen ten or more times. V is TRBV5-1 and J is TRBJ1-1, with D perhaps TRBD1 (5 bases). The CDR3 is 14 amino acids. V was clipped by 0 bases and J by 6 bases, with 12 bases between them. In germline, CDR1 is SGHRS, CDR2 YFSETQ. As DNA, the CDR3 is TGCGCCAGCAGCTTGGGCAGGGTACAGTCTGAAGCTTTCTTT. This sequence encodes CASSLGRVQSEAFF. Full variable domain (remainder filled in from reference TRBV5-1 and TRBJ1-1): KAGVTQTPRYLIKTRGQQVTLSCSPISGHRSVSWYQQTPGQGLQFLFEYFSETQRNKGNFPGRFSGRQFSNSRSEMNVSTLELGDSALYLCASSLGRVQSEAFFGQGTRLTVV.

At least ten counts were recorded for this clonotype. The V and J genes are TRBV20-1 and TRBJ1-1, with D possibly TRBD1 on 6 matching bases. CDR1 and CDR2 (germline): DFQATT, SNEGSKA (reference sequence). This CDR3 is built from 12 residues. In DNA, the CDR3 is TGCAGCGCCAGGACAGCGAACACTGAAGCTTTCTTT. Its protein product is CSARTANTEAFF.

The chain is built from TRBV12-5 and TRBJ1-1, with D perhaps TRBD1 (5 bases). CDR1 and CDR2 from the germline V gene are LGHNT and FRNRAP. The CDR3 covers 16 residues. V was cut by 0 bases and J by 6 bases, with 17 bases left in between. CDR3 amino acids: CASGLVLDRGIAEAFF. Here the CDR3 DNA reads TGTGCTAGTGGTTTGGTACTAGACCGGGGGATAGCTGAAGCTTTCTTT. The entire variable domain, with the rest obtained from reference TRBV12-5 and TRBJ1-1, is as follows: DARVTQTPRHKVTEMGQEVTMRCQPILGHNTVFWYRQTMMQGLELLAYFRNRAPLDDSGMPKDRFSAEMPDATLATLKIQPSEPRDSAVYFCASGLVLDRGIAEAFFGQGTRLTVV.

This clonotype has at least ten counts. The genes are TRBV24-1 and TRBJ2-1; TRBD2 matches at 8 bases. The CDR3 contains 14 residues. The germline V gene encodes CDR1 KGHDR and CDR2 SFDVKD. Trimming took 3 bases from V and 5 from J; bases not matched to a gene: 2. The CDR3 protein is CATSDVTSDNEQFF. The CDR3 bases are TGTGCCACCAGTGATGTGACTAGCGACAATGAGCAGTTCTTC.

This clonotype was detected only a few times. The rearrangement uses TRBV6-1 and TRBJ2-7; TRBD1 or TRBD2 may be the D gene (5 bases each). CDR1 MNHNS and CDR2 SASEGT come from the germline V gene. There are 15 residues in the CDR3. Trimming took 8 bases from V and 5 from J, leaving 22 bases between them. CDR3 DNA: TGTGCCAGCCGGGGAGACATTGGGGGAATGGACGAGCAGTACTTC. Its protein product is CASRGDIGGMDEQYF.

V is TRBV7-6 and J is TRBJ1-6; 7 bases match TRBD1. Germline-derived CDR1 and CDR2 are SGHVS and FNYEAQ. V lost 0 bases, J lost 5 bases, and 1 base stayed unmatched. CDR3 size: 15 residues. For the CDR3, the DNA is TGTGCCAGCAGCTTAGCGGGACAGAATAATTCACCCCTCCACTTT. It codes for CASSLAGQNNSPLHF.

Many counts were recorded for this clonotype. The rearrangement links TRBV2 to TRBJ2-2; no firm D call. The CDR3 totals 15 residues. Germline CDR1 reads SNHLY; CDR2 reads FYNNEI. Between the trimmed V and J ends, which lost 4 bases and 1 base, there was a span of 10 bases. Here the CDR3 DNA reads TGTGCCAGCAGTGGTGCGCCGAGGAACACCGGGGAGCTGTTTTTT. Translation gives CASSGAPRNTGELFF.

This clonotype was counted ten times or more. V usage is TRBV7-8 and J usage is TRBJ2-2; 8 positions match TRBD2. With V trimmed by 5 bases and J by 6 bases, 5 bases remained unmatched. In germline, CDR1 is SGHVS, CDR2 FQNEAQ. The CDR3 spans 14 residues. The CDR3 sequence: CASSPTSVSGELFF. CDR3 in DNA: TGTGCCAGCAGCCCGACTAGCGTTTCCGGGGAGCTGTTTTTT.

Only a few counts were recorded for this clonotype. The chain combines TRBV30 with TRBJ2-7, with D possibly matching TRBD1 (6 bases). The ends were cut back, 2 bases at V and 2 bases at J, with 10 bases in the middle. Germline V gene data show CDR1 as GTSNPN and CDR2 as SVGIG (reference sequence). The CDR3 runs to 13 residues. The CDR3 DNA reads as TGTGCCTGGAGTAGACAGGTAACCTACGAGCAGTACTTC. Protein sequence: CAWSRQVTYEQYF. Variable domain in full (rest from reference TRBV30 and TRBJ2-7): SQTIHQWPATLVQPVGSPLSLECTVEGTSNPNLYWYRQAAGRGLQLLFYSVGIGQISSEVPQNLSASRPQDRQFILSSKKLLLSDSGFYLCAWSRQVTYEQYFGPGTRLTVT.

Ten or more counts support this clonotype. The rearrangement links TRBV2 to TRBJ2-2, with D possibly TRBD2 on 6 matching bases. The CDR3 loop spans 12 amino acids. Germline CDR1 and CDR2: SNHLY and FYNNEI. V lost 9 bases and J 5 bases, leaving 10 bases between the germline ends. CDR3 loop: CARTGGTGELFF. In DNA, the CDR3 is TGTGCCAGGACTGGGGGGACCGGGGAGCTGTTTTTT.

This clonotype was seen a few times. The gene calls are TRBV20-1 and TRBJ1-5; D uncertain. The CDR3 has 15 amino acids. Germline V CDR1 and CDR2: DFQATT, SNEGSKA (reference sequence). Trimming left V 4 bases short and J 2 bases short, with 15 bases between. CDR3 coding DNA: TGCAGTGCTACCTCTGAGTTTTGGGGCAATCAGCCCCAGCATTTT. Its translation is CSATSEFWGNQPQHF.

This clonotype was picked up many times. The rearrangement uses TRBV30 and TRBJ2-1; 12 bases match TRBD2. Germline V gene data show CDR1 as GTSNPN and CDR2 as SVGIG (reference sequence). V lost 4 bases and J lost 15; bases outside the gene matches: 13. This CDR3 spans 14 amino acids. DNA of the CDR3: TGTGCCTGGAAGACTAGCGGGGGCCTCTCGGGGGTGTTCTTC. Encoded protein: CAWKTSGGLSGVFF.

The rearrangement joins TRBV6-1 to TRBJ1-4; D call uncertain. Deletions cut 5 bases from V and 8 bases from J, with 15 bases between. The CDR3 is 14 amino acids. Germline values: CDR1 MNHNS, CDR2 SASEGT. The CDR3 loop reads CASSPIGHDEKLFF. In DNA, the CDR3 is TGTGCCAGCAGTCCCATCGGGCATGACGAAAAACTGTTTTTT.

The chain recombines TRBV24-1 with TRBJ2-2; no clear D. With 7 bases removed from V and 5 bases from J, the gap between germline ends came to 22 bases. The germline V gene has CDR1 KGHDR and CDR2 SFDVKD. This CDR3 spans 17 amino acids. DNA of the CDR3: TGTGCCACCAGCGCCCTAGACGGGTTCCCCGATACCGGGGAGCTGTTTTTT. It is translated as CATSALDGFPDTGELFF.

This clonotype was picked up a small number of times. The chain joins TRBV13 to TRBJ2-3, with 7 bases lining up with TRBD1. Germline values: CDR1 PRHDT, CDR2 FYEKMQ (reference sequence). The CDR3 length is 16 residues. The J segment lost 0 bases and the V segment lost 4 bases, leaving 7 bases of the junction unmatched. CDR3 in amino acids: CASSSRQGPSTDTQYF. Written as DNA, the CDR3 is TGTGCCAGCAGCTCCCGACAGGGCCCTAGCACAGATACGCAGTATTTT.

This clonotype has more than one count but fewer than ten. The rearrangement links TRBV20-1 to TRBJ1-5; no clear D. The CDR3 extends over 14 amino acids. Germline V lookup: CDR1 DFQATT, CDR2 SNEGSKA (reference sequence). The germline V and J ends were trimmed by 2 bases and 4 bases, with 12 bases remaining between them. CDR3 nucleotide sequence: TGCAGTGCTAGATTAGGACCTATGAATCAGCCCCAGCATTTT. Its protein product is CSARLGPMNQPQHF.

This chain links TRBV19 with TRBJ2-7, with D possibly TRBD2 on 6 matching bases. V lost 5 bases, J lost 3 bases, and 17 bases lay in between. The CDR3 spans 15 residues. CDR1 LNHDA and CDR2 SQIVND come from the germline V gene (reference sequence). The CDR3 sequence: CASSPGTVVGYEQYF. The CDR3 nucleotides read TGTGCCAGTAGTCCGGGGACTGTCGTCGGCTACGAGCAGTACTTC.

Remarks on this clonotype: A read error is possible here, since a much larger clone lies one base away. This sequence joins TRBV7-2 and TRBJ2-3, with 9 bases that match TRBD2. This CDR3 region has 18 residues. The V gene end was trimmed by 6 bases and the J gene end by 1 base; junction bases not matched to a gene: 14. Per germline, CDR1 SGHTA and CDR2 FQGNSA. In DNA form, the CDR3 reads TGTGCCAGCAGACTAGGACTAGCGAGAGGAGGGCGCACAGATACGCAGTATTTT. Translating gives CASRLGLARGGRTDTQYF.